The clone carrying this TCR beta chain was observed a single time. The sample is drawn from a study of blood T cell repertoires in COVID-19. In the study overall: Sample material is recorded as cDNA or gDNA derived from T cells, B-cell-depleted T cells, or PBMCs.

As processed by the authors: Reference gene primer amplification gave estimated nucleated cell counts. The method was immunoSEQ multiplex PCR; TCRdb's version includes in-frame clones alone and lacks a portion of them. The V and J calls and clone size come from that table; D and trimming were worked out from the DNA. The sample includes fewer than 300,000 clones, about nine tenths of them seen just once. Trimming took 4 bases from V and 5 from J, leaving 8 bases between them. In germline, CDR1 is LGHDT, CDR2 YNNKEL (reference sequence). This CDR3 has 12 residues. The sample taken for sequencing was peripheral blood. This TCR was recovered from a woman aged 35 to 49 who had recovered from COVID-19. The rearrangement joins TRBV3-1 (or the pseudogene TRBV3-2) to TRBJ2-5; D may be TRBD2 (5 bases). Written as DNA, the CDR3 is TGTGCCAGCAGCCGGGGAGCGGAGACCCAGTACTTC. Encoded protein: CASSRGAETQYF.